This TCR beta chain was retrieved from a study of blood T cell repertoires in COVID-19. The authors' processing: Reference gene primers were amplified, and this amplification served to estimate nucleated cell counts. The protocol was immunoSEQ multiplex PCR, while the TCRdb copy is restricted to in-frame clones and leaves out a portion. V, J and clone size are those of that table, while D and trimming were read from the DNA. The profile shows approximately 170,000 clones, around 80% of them singletons. Germline CDR1 SGHAT, CDR2 FQNNGV. V was clipped by 5 bases and J by 9 bases, with 17 bases between them. This CDR3 is built from 14 residues. Adults between roughly 18 and 90 years of age took part from more than 20 US areas. Participants' reported clinical history set cohort assignment.

J is TRBJ2-1 and V is TRBV11-2, with D tentatively TRBD2 (6 bases). The receptor was isolated from a woman in her seventies in a cohort exposed to, infected with or recovered from COVID-19 (not recorded which). The specimen was PBMCs or T cells enriched from blood (not recorded which). The CDR3 nucleotides are TGTGCCAGCAGCGTCGGGACTCCTAAGGGTGAGCAGTTCTTC. Translated, it gives CASSVGTPKGEQFF.